One sample yielded the 22 T cell receptor beta chains listed below, sequenced in a study of blood T cells in healthy people across ages (dated by TCRdb to 2015 to 2017). Library generation was performed with 5' RACE. Instrument used: Illumina HiSeq 2500. A second PCR of 7 to 11 cycles was performed with a sample-barcoded 5' primer and a J-beta primer mix. The public reads were run again by TCRdb, first through fastp at Q25 and then through MiXCR, and only productive beta chains were kept. Entries that share a CDR3 protein sequence are merged under the most common genes and DNA. This sample is represented by about a million distinct CDR3 sequences; roughly 43% of them were singletons. The ten largest clones represent over 10% of the sample. The sample comprised blood. These receptors were taken from a man under 40 in good health.

Many counts were recorded for this clonotype. The chain carries TRBV6-6 and TRBJ2-3, with D tentatively TRBD1 (5 bases). This CDR3 is 14 amino acids long. Trimming cost V 4 bases and J 1 base, with 9 bases left between them. Looked up from germline, CDR1 is MNHNY and CDR2 is SVGAGI (reference sequence). The CDR3 DNA is TGTGCCAGCAGTTCGGCAGGGCGCACAGATACGCAGTATTTT. Amino acid sequence: CASSSAGRTDTQYF.

V gene TRBV28 combines with J gene TRBJ2-7; TRBD1 is a possible D gene (6 bases). Germline values: CDR1 MDHEN, CDR2 SYDVKM. V was clipped by 4 bases and J by 0 bases, with 13 bases between them. This CDR3 has 15 residues. CDR3 loop: CASSSPTGNSYEQYF. The CDR3 region has the DNA TGTGCCAGCAGTTCCCCGACAGGAAACTCCTACGAGCAGTACTTC.

This clonotype was found a few times. This chain joins TRBV12-3 or TRBV12-4 and TRBJ1-1; TRBD1 might be the D (6 bases). The CDR3 runs to 13 residues. Trimming removed 7 bases at V and 5 bases at J, with 14 bases between. The CDR3 DNA reads as TGTGCCAGCACTCCACTAGGGGGAACTGAAGCTTTCTTT. Translated: CASTPLGGTEAFF.

This clonotype was found a few times. The chain carries TRBV5-1 and TRBJ2-3, with D possibly matching TRBD1 (5 bases). Germline lookup yields CDR1 SGHRS and CDR2 YFSETQ. The CDR3 is made up of 14 amino acids. The germline V and J ends were trimmed by 4 bases and 5 bases, with 14 bases remaining between them. The CDR3 sequence: CASSARTGGDTQYF. CDR3 DNA sequence: TGCGCCAGCAGCGCCCGTACAGGTGGAGATACGCAGTATTTT.

The chain carries TRBV3-1 and TRBJ1-5; the match to TRBD1 covers 7 bases. J lost 2 bases, V lost 3 bases, and 7 bases had no gene match. The CDR3 has 16 residues. Germline values: CDR1 LGHDT, CDR2 YNNKEL (reference sequence). The CDR3 DNA is TGTGCCAGCAGCCAGTTGACAGGGTTGGGCAATCAGCCCCAGCATTTT. Translating it yields CASSQLTGLGNQPQHF.

This clonotype appeared once. The chain has TRBV4-3 and TRBJ1-2; D call uncertain. The CDR3 runs to 16 residues. Germline lookup yields CDR1 LGHNA and CDR2 YSLEER. Trimming removed 0 bases from V and 1 base from J, with 12 bases in between. The CDR3 region is CASSQDIGDYNYGYTF. For the CDR3, the DNA is TGCGCCAGCAGCCAAGATATTGGGGATTATAACTATGGCTACACCTTC.

The CDR3, as DNA: TGTGCCAGCAGTGAGAGGGACAGCGGGTATGGCTACACCTTC. This encodes CASSERDSGYGYTF. The rearrangement links TRBV6-1 to TRBJ1-2; 7 bases agree with TRBD1. The CDR3 length is 14 residues. Losses at the gene ends were 3 bases for V and 5 bases for J; bases not matched to a gene: 6. The germline V gene encodes CDR1 MNHNS and CDR2 SASEGT.

This chain links TRBV5-1 with TRBJ2-7; no firm D call. Germline V gene lookup returns CDR1 SGHRS and CDR2 YFSETQ. V gave up 4 bases and J gave up 4 bases, with 6 bases separating them. The CDR3 contains 11 residues. Written as DNA, the CDR3 is TGCGCCAGCAGCGACTTTTACGAGCAGTACTTC. This codes for CASSDFYEQYF.

The chain joins TRBV6-1 to TRBJ1-5; no firm D call. Trimming took off 4 bases at V and 7 bases at J, with 8 bases between the two ends. CDR3 length: 12 residues. Germline CDR1 MNHNS, CDR2 SASEGT. The CDR3 is CASSVDVQPQHF. CDR3 DNA: TGTGCCAGCAGTGTAGATGTCCAGCCCCAGCATTTT.

The rearrangement uses TRBV11-3 and TRBJ2-7; D possibly corresponds to TRBD1 (6 bases). Germline V gene sequence: CDR1 SGHNT, CDR2 YENEEA. This CDR3 spans 15 amino acids. V was pared by 4 bases and J by 2 bases, with 15 bases between. The CDR3 sequence is CASSSRGGRTYEQYF. Written as DNA, the CDR3 is TGTGCCAGCAGCTCTCGAGGGGGAAGGACCTACGAGCAGTACTTC.

The CDR3 here is CASRITGGAWRGQETQYF. Written as DNA, the CDR3 is TGTGCCAGCAGGATAACAGGGGGCGCATGGAGAGGTCAAGAGACCCAGTACTTC. The chain uses TRBV6-1 and TRBJ2-5; TRBD1 matches 9 bases. Germline V lookup: CDR1 MNHNS, CDR2 SASEGT. The CDR3 runs to 18 residues. J lost 2 bases, V lost 6 bases, and 16 bases had no gene match.

This chain links TRBV6-1 with TRBJ1-1; D perhaps matches TRBD1 (5 bases). The germline V gene has CDR1 MNHNS and CDR2 SASEGT. V was cut by 7 bases and J by 1 base, with 13 bases left in between. The CDR3 consists of 14 residues. CDR3 region: CASIGDLWNTEAFF. The CDR3 DNA follows: TGTGCCAGCATCGGGGACCTCTGGAACACTGAAGCTTTCTTT.

The chain employs TRBV15 and TRBJ2-2, with a possible D match to TRBD2 (5 bases). Trimming left V 4 bases short and J 6 bases short, with 12 bases between. Germline V gene lookup returns CDR1 LNHNV and CDR2 YYDKDF (reference sequence). This CDR3 spans 14 amino acids. The CDR3 sequence: CATSMDWGSGELFF. CDR3 DNA: TGTGCCACCAGCATGGACTGGGGATCCGGGGAGCTGTTTTTT.

This chain joins TRBV7-3 and TRBJ2-3; a possible D gene is TRBD2 (5 bases). The length of the CDR3 is 13 residues. The V end lost 5 bases, the J end lost 4 bases, and 10 bases lay between the germline ends. CDR1 is SGHTA, CDR2 FQGTGA, per germline. The CDR3 reads CASSGRVSDTQYF. The CDR3 region has the DNA TGTGCCAGCAGCGGGCGGGTCTCAGATACGCAGTATTTT.

J is TRBJ2-2 and V is TRBV2, with D unclear. The germline gives CDR1 SNHLY, CDR2 FYNNEI. This CDR3 is 15 amino acids long. The ends were cut back, 4 bases at V and 6 bases at J, with 15 bases in the middle. For the CDR3, the DNA is TGTGCCAGCAGTGCTAGGTCCAGGACCGCCGGGGAGCTGTTTTTT. It yields the protein CASSARSRTAGELFF.

This clonotype was counted at least ten times. The rearrangement uses TRBV6-2 or TRBV6-3 and TRBJ2-5; TRBD2 matches 13 bases. The DNA matches TRBJ2-3 better at its end, which makes the J call doubtful. The CDR3 has 14 amino acids. Germline lookup yields CDR1 MNHEY and CDR2 SVGEGT. The CDR3 nucleotides are TGTGCCAGCAGCCCTGGACTAGCGGGGGAAACGCAGTATTTT. Encoded protein: CASSPGLAGETQYF.

The V and J genes are TRBV3-1 and TRBJ2-1; D not certain. V gave up 0 bases and J gave up 10 bases, with 13 bases separating them. Germline V lookup: CDR1 LGHDT, CDR2 YNNKEL (reference sequence). The CDR3 is 14 residues long. CDR3 coding DNA: TGTGCCAGCAGCCAAGATTGGGCCGCGCCGGAGCAGTTCTTC. As protein: CASSQDWAAPEQFF.

This clonotype occurred many times. The gene calls are TRBV20-1 and TRBJ1-6, with 7 bases matching TRBD1. The J segment lost 10 bases and the V segment lost 3 bases, leaving 12 bases of the junction unmatched. The CDR3 loop spans 15 amino acids. Per germline, CDR1 DFQATT and CDR2 SNEGSKA (reference sequence). CDR3 residues: CSARDVAGGFSPLHF. The CDR3 DNA is TGCAGTGCTAGGGATGTGGCAGGGGGGTTCTCACCCCTCCACTTT.

A few counts support this clonotype. The chain carries TRBV6-5 and TRBJ2-4; 7 positions match TRBD1. Trimming at V came to 2 bases and at J to 0 bases, leaving 7 bases not matched to a gene. The CDR3 runs to 17 residues. The germline V gene encodes CDR1 MNHEY and CDR2 SVGAGI. CDR3 in amino acids: CASSYPDRELAKNIQYF. CDR3 nucleotide sequence: TGTGCCAGCAGTTACCCCGACAGGGAATTAGCCAAAAACATTCAGTACTTC.

This clonotype was observed a few times. This chain links TRBV4-1 with TRBJ1-1, with no clear D. The V end lost 1 base, the J end lost 0 bases, and 12 bases lay between the germline ends. CDR1 MGHRA and CDR2 YSYEKL come from the germline V gene. The CDR3 spans 16 residues. Here the CDR3 reads CASSQVYPGMNTEAFF. In nucleotides, the CDR3 is TGCGCCAGCAGCCAAGTTTATCCAGGCATGAACACTGAAGCTTTCTTT.

About this clonotype: Since the CDR3 does not end with the conserved phenylalanine or tryptophan, this likely comes from a read error. The V call is TRBV3-1, the J call TRBJ2-1; possible D gene TRBD2, 7 bases. CDR1 is LGHDT and CDR2 is YNNKEL in the germline V gene (reference sequence). The germline V and J ends were trimmed by 0 bases and 2 bases, with 11 bases remaining between them. The CDR3 runs 16 residues. CDR3 nucleotides: TGTGCCAGCAGCCAAGAGGCGGGGGCCACCTACAATGAGCAGTTCATC. Translating gives CASSQEAGATYNEQFI.

The DNA for the CDR3 is TGTGCCAGCAGTTTTAGGGACAAGTCCTACGAGCAGTACTTC. It translates to CASSFRDKSYEQYF. V gene TRBV27 combines with J gene TRBJ2-7; tentatively, D is TRBD1 (6 bases). The V gene's germline CDR1 is MNHEY and CDR2 SMNVEV (reference sequence). The CDR3 is made up of 14 amino acids. The V end was cut by 3 bases, the J end by 1 base, with 10 bases between.